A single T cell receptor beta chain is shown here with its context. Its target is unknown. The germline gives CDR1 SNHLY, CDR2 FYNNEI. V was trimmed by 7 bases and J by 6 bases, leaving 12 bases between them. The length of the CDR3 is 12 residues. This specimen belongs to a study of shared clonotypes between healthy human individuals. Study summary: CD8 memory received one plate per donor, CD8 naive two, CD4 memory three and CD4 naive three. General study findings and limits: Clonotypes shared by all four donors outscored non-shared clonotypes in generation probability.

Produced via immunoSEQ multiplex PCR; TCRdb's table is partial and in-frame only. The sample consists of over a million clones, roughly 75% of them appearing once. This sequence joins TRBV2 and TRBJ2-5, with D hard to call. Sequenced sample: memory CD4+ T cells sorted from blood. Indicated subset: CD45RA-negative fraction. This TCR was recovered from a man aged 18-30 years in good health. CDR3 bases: TGTGCCAGCACACCAGCCACCCAGACCCAGTACTTC. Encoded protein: CASTPATQTQYF. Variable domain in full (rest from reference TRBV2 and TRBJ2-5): EPEVTQTPSHQVTQMGQEVILRCVPISNHLYFYWYRQILGQKVEFLVSFYNNEISEKSEIFDDQFSVERPDGSNFTLKIRSTKLEDSAMYFCASTPATQTQYFGPGTRLLVL.